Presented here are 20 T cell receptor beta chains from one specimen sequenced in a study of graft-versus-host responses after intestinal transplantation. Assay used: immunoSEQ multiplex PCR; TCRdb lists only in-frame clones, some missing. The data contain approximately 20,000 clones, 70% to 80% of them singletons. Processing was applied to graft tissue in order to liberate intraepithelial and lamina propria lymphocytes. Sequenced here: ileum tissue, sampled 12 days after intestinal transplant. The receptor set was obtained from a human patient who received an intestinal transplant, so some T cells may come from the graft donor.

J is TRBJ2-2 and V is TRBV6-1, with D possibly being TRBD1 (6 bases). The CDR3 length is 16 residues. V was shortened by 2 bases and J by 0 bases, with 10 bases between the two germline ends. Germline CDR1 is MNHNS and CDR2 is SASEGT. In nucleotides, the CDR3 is TGTGCCAGCAGTGAATTAGGGGGAACGAACACCGGGGAGCTGTTTTTT. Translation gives CASSELGGTNTGELFF.

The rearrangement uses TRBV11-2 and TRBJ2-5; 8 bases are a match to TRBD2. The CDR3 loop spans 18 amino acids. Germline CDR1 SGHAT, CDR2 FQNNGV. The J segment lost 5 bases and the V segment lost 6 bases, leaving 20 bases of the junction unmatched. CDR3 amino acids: CASSSRGGLSKEWETQYF. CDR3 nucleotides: TGTGCCAGCAGTTCCCGGGGGGGACTCTCAAAGGAATGGGAGACCCAGTACTTC.

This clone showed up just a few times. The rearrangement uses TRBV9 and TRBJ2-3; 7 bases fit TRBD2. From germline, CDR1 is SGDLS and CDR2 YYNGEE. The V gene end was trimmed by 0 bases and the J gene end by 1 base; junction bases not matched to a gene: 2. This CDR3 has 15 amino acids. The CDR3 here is CASSVGGGGTDTQYF. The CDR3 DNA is TGTGCCAGCAGCGTAGGCGGGGGAGGCACAGATACGCAGTATTTT. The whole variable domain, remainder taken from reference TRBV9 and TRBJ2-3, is DSGVTQTPKHLITATGQRVTLRCSPRSGDLSVYWYQQSLDQGLQFLIQYYNGEERAKGNILERFSAQQFPDLHSELNLSSLELGDSALYFCASSVGGGGTDTQYFGPGTRLTVL.

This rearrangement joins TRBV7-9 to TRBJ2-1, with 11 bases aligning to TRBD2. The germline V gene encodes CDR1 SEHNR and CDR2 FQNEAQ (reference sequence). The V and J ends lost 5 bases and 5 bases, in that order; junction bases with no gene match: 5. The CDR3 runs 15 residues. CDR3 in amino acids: CASSPTSGGNNEQFF. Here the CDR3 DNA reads TGTGCCAGCAGCCCCACTAGCGGGGGCAACAATGAGCAGTTCTTC.

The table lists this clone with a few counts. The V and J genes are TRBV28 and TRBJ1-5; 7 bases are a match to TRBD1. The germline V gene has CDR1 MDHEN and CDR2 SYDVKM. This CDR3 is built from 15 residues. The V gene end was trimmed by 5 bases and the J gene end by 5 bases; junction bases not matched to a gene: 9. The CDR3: CASSKDRSFYQPQHF. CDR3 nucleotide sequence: TGTGCCAGCAGTAAGGACAGGTCTTTTTATCAGCCCCAGCATTTT.

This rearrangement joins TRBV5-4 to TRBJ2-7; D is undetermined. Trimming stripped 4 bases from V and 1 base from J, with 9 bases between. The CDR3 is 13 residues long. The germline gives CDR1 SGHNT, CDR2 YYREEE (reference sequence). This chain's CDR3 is CASSILESYEQYF. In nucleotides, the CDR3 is TGTGCCAGCAGCATATTAGAGTCCTACGAGCAGTACTTC.

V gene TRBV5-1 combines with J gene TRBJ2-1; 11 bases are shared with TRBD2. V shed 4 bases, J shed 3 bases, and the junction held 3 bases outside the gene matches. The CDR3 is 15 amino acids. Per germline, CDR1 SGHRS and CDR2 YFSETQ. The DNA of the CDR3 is TGCGCCAGCAGCCCTAGCGGGGGGCACTACAATGAGCAGTTCTTC. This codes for CASSPSGGHYNEQFF.

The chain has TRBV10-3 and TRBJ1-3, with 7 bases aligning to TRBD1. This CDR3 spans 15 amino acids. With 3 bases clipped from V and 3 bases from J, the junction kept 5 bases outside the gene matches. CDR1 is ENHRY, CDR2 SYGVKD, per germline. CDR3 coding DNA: TGTGCCATCAGTGACGCAGGGGGGTATGGAAACACCATATATTTT. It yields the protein CAISDAGGYGNTIYF.

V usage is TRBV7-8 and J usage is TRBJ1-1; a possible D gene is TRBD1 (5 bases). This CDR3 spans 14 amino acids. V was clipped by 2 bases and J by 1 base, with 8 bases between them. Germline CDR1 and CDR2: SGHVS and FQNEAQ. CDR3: CASSLFQGNTEAFF. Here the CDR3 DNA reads TGTGCCAGCAGCTTATTTCAGGGGAACACTGAAGCTTTCTTT.

CDR3 nucleotides: TGTGCCAGCAGGAAGAGCGGGGGGACCGGGGAGCTGTTTTTT. It translates to CASRKSGGTGELFF. The chain carries TRBV6-5 and TRBJ2-2, with 9 nucleotides matching TRBD2. This CDR3 has 14 residues. V gave up 6 bases and J gave up 5 bases; unmatched junction bases: 4. CDR1 is MNHEY, CDR2 SVGAGI, per germline.

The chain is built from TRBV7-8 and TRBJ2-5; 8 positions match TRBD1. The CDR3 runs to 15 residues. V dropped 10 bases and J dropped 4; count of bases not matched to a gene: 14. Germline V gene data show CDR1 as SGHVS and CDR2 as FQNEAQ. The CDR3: CATSDPDRAGETQYF. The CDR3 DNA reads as TGTGCCACCTCCGACCCGGACAGGGCGGGAGAGACCCAGTACTTC.

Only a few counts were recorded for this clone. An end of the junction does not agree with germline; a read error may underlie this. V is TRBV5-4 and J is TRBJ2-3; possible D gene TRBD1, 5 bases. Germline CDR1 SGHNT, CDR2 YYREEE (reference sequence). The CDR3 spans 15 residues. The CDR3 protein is CASSQGASRQDTQYF. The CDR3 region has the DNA TGCGCCAGCAGCCAAGGGGCCTCCAGGCAAGATACGCAGTATTTT.

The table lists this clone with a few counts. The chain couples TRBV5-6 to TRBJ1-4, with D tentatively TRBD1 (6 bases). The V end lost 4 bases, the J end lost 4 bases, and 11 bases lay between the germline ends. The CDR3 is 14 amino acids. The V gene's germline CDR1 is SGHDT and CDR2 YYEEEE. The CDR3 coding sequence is TGTGCCAGCAGCCTAGGACAGATTAATGAAAAACTGTTTTTT. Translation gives CASSLGQINEKLFF.

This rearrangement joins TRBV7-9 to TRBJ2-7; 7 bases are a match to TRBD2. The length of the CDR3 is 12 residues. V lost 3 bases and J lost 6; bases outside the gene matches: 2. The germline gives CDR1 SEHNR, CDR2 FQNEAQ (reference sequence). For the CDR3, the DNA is TGTGCCAGCAGCTTCGGGGGGAGCGAGCAGTACTTC. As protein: CASSFGGSEQYF.

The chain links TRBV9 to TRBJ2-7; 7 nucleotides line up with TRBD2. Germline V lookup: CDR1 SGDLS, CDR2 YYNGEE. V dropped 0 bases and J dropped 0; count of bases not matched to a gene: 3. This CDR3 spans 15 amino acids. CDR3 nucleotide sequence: TGTGCCAGCAGCGTAGGGGAGGGGAGCTCCTACGAGCAGTACTTC. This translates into CASSVGEGSSYEQYF.

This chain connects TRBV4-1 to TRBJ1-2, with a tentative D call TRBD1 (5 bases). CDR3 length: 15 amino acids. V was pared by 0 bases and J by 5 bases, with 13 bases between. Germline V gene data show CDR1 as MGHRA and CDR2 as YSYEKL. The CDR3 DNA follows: TGCGCCAGCAGCCAAGAGGGCAGGGCAGGGTATGGCTACACCTTC. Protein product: CASSQEGRAGYGYTF.

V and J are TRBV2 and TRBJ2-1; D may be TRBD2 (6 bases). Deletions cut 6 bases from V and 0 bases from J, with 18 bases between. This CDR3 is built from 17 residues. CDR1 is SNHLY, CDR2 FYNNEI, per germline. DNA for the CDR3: TGTGCCAGCAGCCAGACTATAGCGGCCAGCTCCTACAATGAGCAGTTCTTC. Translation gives CASSQTIAASSYNEQFF.

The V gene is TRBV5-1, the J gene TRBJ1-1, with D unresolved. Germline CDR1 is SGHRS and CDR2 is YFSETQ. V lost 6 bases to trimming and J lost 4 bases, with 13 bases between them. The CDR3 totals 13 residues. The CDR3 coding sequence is TGCGCCAGCACCGATTCCCCGGGCACTGAAGCTTTCTTT. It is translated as CASTDSPGTEAFF.

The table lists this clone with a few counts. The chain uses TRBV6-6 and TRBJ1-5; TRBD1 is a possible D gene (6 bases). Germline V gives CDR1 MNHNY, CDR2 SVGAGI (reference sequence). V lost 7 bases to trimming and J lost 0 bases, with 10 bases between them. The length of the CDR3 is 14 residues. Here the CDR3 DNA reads TGTGCCAGCAATACAGGGTTTAGCAATCAGCCCCAGCATTTT. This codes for CASNTGFSNQPQHF.

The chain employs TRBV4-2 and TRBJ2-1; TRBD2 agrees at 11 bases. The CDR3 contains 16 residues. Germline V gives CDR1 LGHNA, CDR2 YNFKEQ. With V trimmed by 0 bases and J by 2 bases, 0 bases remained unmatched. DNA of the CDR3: TGTGCCAGCAGCCAAGATAGCGGGGGGGCCTACAATGAGCAGTTCTTC. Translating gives CASSQDSGGAYNEQFF.